This T cell receptor (beta chain) was identified in a study of cytomegalovirus exposure and HLA in healthy donors. Per the germline V gene, CDR1 is SNHLY and CDR2 is FYNNEI. The CDR3 totals 15 residues. V dropped 6 bases and J dropped 5 bases, with 17 bases sitting between them. Repertoires were generated with immunoSEQ multiplex PCR, while TCRdb's copy carries only in-frame clones and drops some. The sample records about 130,000 clones, approximately 89% being singletons. This receptor was identified in a woman under 30 in good health and CMV-seronegative. Sequenced input: PBMCs. V usage is TRBV2 and J usage is TRBJ1-3; TRBD1 might be the D (5 bases). CDR3 nucleotides: TGTGCCAGCAGGGAGACAGTCGGATCCCGAAACACCATATATTTT. Translating it yields CASRETVGSRNTIYF.